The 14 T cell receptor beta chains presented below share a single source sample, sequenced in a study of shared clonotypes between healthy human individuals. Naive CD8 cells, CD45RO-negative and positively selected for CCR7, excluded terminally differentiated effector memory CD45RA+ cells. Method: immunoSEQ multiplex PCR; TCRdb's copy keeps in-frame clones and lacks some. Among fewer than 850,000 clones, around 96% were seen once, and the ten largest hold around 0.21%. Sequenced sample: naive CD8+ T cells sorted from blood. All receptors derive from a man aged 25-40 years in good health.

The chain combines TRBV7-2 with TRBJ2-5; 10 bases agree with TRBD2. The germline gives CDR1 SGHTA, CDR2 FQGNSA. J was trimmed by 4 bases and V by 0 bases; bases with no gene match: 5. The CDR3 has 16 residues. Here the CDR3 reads CASSLALAGERETQYF. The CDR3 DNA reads TGTGCCAGCAGCTTAGCGCTAGCGGGAGAGCGAGAGACCCAGTACTTC.

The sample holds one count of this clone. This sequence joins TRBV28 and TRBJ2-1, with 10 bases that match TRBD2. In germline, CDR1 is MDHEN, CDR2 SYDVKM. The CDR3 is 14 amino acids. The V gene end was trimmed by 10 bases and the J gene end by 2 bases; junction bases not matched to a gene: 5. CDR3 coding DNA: TGTGCCACCTGGACTAGCGGAACCTACAATGAGCAGTTCTTC. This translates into CATWTSGTYNEQFF. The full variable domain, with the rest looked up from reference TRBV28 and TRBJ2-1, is DVKVTQSSRYLVKRTGEKVFLECVQDMDHENMFWYRQDPGLGLRLIYFSYDVKMKEKGDIPEGYSVSREKKERFSLILESASTNQTSMYLCATWTSGTYNEQFFGPGTRLTVL.

The CDR3 region is CASSMGLAATYEQYF. DNA for the CDR3: TGTGCCAGTAGTATGGGACTAGCGGCCACCTACGAGCAGTACTTC. J is TRBJ2-7 and V is TRBV19; 11 bases align to TRBD2. The CDR3 covers 15 residues. In germline, CDR1 is LNHDA, CDR2 SQIVND (reference sequence). Trimming cost V 3 bases and J 2 bases; bases outside gene matches: 3.

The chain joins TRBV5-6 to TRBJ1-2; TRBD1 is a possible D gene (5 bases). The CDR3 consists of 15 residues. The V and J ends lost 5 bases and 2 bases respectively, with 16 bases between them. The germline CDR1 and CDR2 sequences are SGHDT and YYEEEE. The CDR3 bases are TGTGCCAGCAGATACTACGACGGGGGGAACTATGGCTACACCTTC. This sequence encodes CASRYYDGGNYGYTF.

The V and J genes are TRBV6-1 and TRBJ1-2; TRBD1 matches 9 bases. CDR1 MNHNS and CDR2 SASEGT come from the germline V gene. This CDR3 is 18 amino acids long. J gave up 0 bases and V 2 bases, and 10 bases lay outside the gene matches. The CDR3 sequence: CASSELSRDRATNYGYTF. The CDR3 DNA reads TGTGCCAGCAGTGAACTGTCCCGGGACAGGGCGACTAACTATGGCTACACCTTC.

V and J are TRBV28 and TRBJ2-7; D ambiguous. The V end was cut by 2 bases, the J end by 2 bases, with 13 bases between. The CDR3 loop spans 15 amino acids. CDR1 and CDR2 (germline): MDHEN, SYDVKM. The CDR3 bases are TGTGCCAGCAGTTTAAAACATCTTAGTGCCTACGAGCAGTACTTC. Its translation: CASSLKHLSAYEQYF.

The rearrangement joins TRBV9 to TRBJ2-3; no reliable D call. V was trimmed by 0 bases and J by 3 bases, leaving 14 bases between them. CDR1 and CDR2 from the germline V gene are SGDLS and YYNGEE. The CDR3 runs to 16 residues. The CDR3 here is CASSVAAGPNTDTQYF. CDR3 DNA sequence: TGTGCCAGCAGCGTAGCGGCAGGTCCTAATACAGATACGCAGTATTTT. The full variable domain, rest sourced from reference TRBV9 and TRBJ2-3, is DSGVTQTPKHLITATGQRVTLRCSPRSGDLSVYWYQQSLDQGLQFLIQYYNGEERAKGNILERFSAQQFPDLHSELNLSSLELGDSALYFCASSVAAGPNTDTQYFGPGTRLTVL.

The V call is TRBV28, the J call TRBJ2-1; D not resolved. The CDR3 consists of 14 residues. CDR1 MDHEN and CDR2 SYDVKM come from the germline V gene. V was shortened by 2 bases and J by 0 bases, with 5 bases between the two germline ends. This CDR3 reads CASSLVSSYNEQFF. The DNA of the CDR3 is TGTGCCAGCAGTTTAGTGAGCTCCTACAATGAGCAGTTCTTC.

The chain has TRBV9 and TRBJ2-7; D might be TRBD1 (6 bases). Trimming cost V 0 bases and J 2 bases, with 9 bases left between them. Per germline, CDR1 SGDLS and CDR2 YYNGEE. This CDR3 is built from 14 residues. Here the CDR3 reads CASSVDPGAYEQYF. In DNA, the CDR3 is TGTGCCAGCAGCGTAGATCCAGGGGCCTACGAGCAGTACTTC.

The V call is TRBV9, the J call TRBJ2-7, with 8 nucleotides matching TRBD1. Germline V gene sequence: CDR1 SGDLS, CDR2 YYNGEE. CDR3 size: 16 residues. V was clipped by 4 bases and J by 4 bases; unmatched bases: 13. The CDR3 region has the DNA TGTGCCAGCAGCACAAACCTCGGGACAGGAGATTACGAGCAGTACTTC. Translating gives CASSTNLGTGDYEQYF.

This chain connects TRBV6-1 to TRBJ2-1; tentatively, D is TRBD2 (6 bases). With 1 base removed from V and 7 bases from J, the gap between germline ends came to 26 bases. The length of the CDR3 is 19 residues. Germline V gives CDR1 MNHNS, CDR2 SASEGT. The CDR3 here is CASSEDGGEWGRAWNEQFF. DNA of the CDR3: TGTGCCAGCAGTGAAGACGGGGGAGAGTGGGGCCGAGCGTGGAATGAGCAGTTCTTC.

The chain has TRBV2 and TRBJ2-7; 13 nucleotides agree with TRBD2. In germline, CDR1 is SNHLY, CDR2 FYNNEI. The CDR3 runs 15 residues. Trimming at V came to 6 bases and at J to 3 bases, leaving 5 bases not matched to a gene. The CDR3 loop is CASSLGLAGVYEQYF. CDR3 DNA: TGTGCCAGCAGCCTAGGACTAGCGGGAGTCTACGAGCAGTACTTC.

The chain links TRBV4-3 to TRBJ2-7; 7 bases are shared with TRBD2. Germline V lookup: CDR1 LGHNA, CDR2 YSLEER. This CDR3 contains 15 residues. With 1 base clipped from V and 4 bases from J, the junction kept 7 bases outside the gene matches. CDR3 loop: CASSQASGNIYEQYF. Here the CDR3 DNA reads TGCGCCAGCAGCCAAGCCAGCGGGAACATTTACGAGCAGTACTTC.

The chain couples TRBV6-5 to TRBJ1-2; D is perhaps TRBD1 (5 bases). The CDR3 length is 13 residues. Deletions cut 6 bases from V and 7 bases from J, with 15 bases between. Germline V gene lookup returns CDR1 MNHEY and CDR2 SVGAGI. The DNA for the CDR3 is TGTGCCAGCAGGTCGTTAGGGGCGATTGGCTACACCTTC. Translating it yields CASRSLGAIGYTF.